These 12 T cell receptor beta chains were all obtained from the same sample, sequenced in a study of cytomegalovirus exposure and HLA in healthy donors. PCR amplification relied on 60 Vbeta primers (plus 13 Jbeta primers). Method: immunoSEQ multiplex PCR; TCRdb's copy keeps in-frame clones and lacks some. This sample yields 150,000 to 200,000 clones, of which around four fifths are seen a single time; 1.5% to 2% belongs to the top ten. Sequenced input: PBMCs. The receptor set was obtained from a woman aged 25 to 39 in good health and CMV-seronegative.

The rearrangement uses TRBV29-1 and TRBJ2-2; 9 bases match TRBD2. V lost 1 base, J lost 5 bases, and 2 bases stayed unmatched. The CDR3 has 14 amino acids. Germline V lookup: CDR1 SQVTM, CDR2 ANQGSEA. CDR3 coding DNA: TGCAGCGTTGAAGGGCGGGGGGGTACCGGGGAGCTGTTTTTT. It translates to CSVEGRGGTGELFF.

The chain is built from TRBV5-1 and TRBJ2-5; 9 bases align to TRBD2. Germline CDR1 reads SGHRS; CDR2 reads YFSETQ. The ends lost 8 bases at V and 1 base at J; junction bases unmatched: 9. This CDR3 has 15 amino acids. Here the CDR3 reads CASSLAGGTQETQYF. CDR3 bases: TGCGCCAGTTCTTTGGCGGGGGGGACCCAAGAGACCCAGTACTTC.

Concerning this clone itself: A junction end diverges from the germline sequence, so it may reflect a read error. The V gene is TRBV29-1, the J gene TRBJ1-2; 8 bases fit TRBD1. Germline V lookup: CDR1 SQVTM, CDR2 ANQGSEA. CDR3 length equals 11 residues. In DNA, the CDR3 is TGCACCGTTACCCAGGGGGCAGGCTACACCTTC. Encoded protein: CTVTQGAGYTF.

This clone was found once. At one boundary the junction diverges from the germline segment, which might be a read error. For the CDR3, the DNA is TGTGCTAGCAGTGAATTCGACGGGACTGAAGCTTTCTTT. Its protein is CASSEFDGTEAFF. This chain links TRBV6-1 with TRBJ1-1; D is undetermined. Germline values: CDR1 MNHNS, CDR2 SASEGT. This CDR3 comprises 13 residues.

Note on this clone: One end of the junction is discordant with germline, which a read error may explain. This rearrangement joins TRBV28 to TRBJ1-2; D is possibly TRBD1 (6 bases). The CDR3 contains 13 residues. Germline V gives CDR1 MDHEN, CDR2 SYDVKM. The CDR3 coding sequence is TGTGCCAGCAGCCAAACGGACAGAGGCAACACTCCCTTC. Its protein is CASSQTDRGNTPF.

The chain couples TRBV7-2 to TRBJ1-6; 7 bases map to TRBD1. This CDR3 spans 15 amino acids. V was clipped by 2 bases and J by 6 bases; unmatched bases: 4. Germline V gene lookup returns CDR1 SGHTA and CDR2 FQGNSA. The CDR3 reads CASSLRGQSNSPLHF. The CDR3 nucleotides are TGTGCCAGCAGCTTAAGGGGACAGAGTAATTCACCCCTCCACTTT.

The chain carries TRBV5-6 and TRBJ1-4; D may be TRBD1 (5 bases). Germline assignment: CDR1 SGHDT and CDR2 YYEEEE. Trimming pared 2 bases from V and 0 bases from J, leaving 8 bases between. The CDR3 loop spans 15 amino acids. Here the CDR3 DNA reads TGTGCCAGCAGCTTAACGGGGGCAACTAATGAAAAACTGTTTTTT. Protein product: CASSLTGATNEKLFF.

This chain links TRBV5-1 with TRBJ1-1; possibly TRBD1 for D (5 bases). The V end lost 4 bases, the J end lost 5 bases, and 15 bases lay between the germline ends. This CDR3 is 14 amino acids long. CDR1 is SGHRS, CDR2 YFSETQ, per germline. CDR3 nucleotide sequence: TGCGCCAGCAGCCTAGGACAAGCCTGGACTGAAGCTTTCTTT. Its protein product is CASSLGQAWTEAFF.

The CDR3 coding sequence is TGCGCCAGCAGCTTTGAGCGGGGTAGCACAGATACGCAGTATTTT. This encodes CASSFERGSTDTQYF. This rearrangement joins TRBV5-1 to TRBJ2-3; 7 bases are a match to TRBD2. Trimming cost V 2 bases and J 0 bases; bases outside gene matches: 3. The CDR3 sequence is 15 residues long. Germline V CDR1 and CDR2: SGHRS, YFSETQ.

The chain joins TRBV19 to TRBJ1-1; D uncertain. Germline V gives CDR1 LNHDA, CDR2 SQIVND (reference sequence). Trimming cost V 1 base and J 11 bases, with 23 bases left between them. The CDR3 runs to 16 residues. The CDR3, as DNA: TGTGCCAGTAGTATAGGAAGGACTGAGACGAAAATGGAGGCTTTCTTT. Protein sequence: CASSIGRTETKMEAFF.

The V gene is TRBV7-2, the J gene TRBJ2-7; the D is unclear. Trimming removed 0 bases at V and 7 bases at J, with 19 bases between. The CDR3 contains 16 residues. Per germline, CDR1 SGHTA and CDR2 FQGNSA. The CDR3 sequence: CASSLATASLLREQYF. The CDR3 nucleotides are TGTGCCAGCAGCTTAGCCACAGCATCTCTCCTACGTGAGCAGTACTTC.

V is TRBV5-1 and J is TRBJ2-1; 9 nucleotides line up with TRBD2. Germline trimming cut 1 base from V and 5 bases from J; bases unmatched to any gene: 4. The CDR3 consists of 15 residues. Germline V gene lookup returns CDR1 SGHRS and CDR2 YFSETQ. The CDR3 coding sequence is TGCGCCAGCAGCTTGCTCGCGGGGGGGGACAATGAGCAGTTCTTC. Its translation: CASSLLAGGDNEQFF.